The 7 T cell receptor beta chains listed next were all sequenced from one sample in a study of blood T cell repertoires in COVID-19. Data came from immunoSEQ multiplex PCR; TCRdb stores just in-frame clones and leaves some out. The table has 350,000 to 400,000 clones, roughly nine tenths seen once. Material for sequencing was PBMCs or T cells enriched from blood (not recorded which). The receptors were gathered from a woman aged 40 to 55 who had been exposed to COVID-19.

The chain carries TRBV19 and TRBJ1-5, with D uncertain. V lost 2 bases and J 3 bases, leaving 8 bases between the germline ends. This CDR3 comprises 14 residues. The germline CDR1 and CDR2 sequences are LNHDA and SQIVND (reference sequence). CDR3 nucleotide sequence: TGTGCCAGTAGTATACCGGTCCACAATCAGCCCCAGCATTTT. As protein: CASSIPVHNQPQHF.

The chain employs TRBV19 and TRBJ1-1; 10 bases fit TRBD1. This CDR3 is built from 14 residues. The ends lost 0 bases at V and 10 bases at J; junction bases unmatched: 5. Germline V gene data show CDR1 as LNHDA and CDR2 as SQIVND (reference sequence). Here the CDR3 reads CASSIDSGTGAAFF. CDR3 sequence (DNA): TGTGCCAGTAGTATAGATTCGGGGACAGGGGCAGCTTTCTTT.

This rearrangement joins TRBV19 to TRBJ1-3; no definite D call. The ends were cut back, 3 bases at V and 4 bases at J, with 7 bases in the middle. CDR3 length: 13 amino acids. Germline V gives CDR1 LNHDA, CDR2 SQIVND (reference sequence). CDR3 protein: CASSIVRGNTIYF. The CDR3 DNA sequence: TGTGCCAGTAGTATCGTCAGGGGAAACACCATATATTTT.

The chain has TRBV27 and TRBJ2-7, with D perhaps TRBD1 (5 bases). The CDR3 has 13 amino acids. CDR1 and CDR2 from the germline V gene are MNHEY and SMNVEV (reference sequence). Deletions cut 5 bases from V and 0 bases from J, with 8 bases between. The CDR3 protein is CASSPDSSYEQYF. The CDR3 nucleotides read TGTGCCAGCAGTCCCGACAGCTCCTACGAGCAGTACTTC.

The chain uses TRBV5-6 and TRBJ2-4, with D tentatively TRBD2 (5 bases). This CDR3 is 15 amino acids long. CDR1 and CDR2 from the germline V gene are SGHDT and YYEEEE. Deletions cut 3 bases from V and 3 bases from J, with 13 bases between. CDR3: CASSSLARDKNIQYF. The CDR3 DNA follows: TGTGCCAGCAGCTCCCTGGCGAGGGACAAAAACATTCAGTACTTC.

V usage is TRBV20-1 and J usage is TRBJ1-4; D remains ambiguous. CDR1 and CDR2 (germline): DFQATT, SNEGSKA (reference sequence). V was clipped by 4 bases and J by 8 bases, with 8 bases between them. The CDR3 is made up of 11 amino acids. Written as DNA, the CDR3 is TGCAGTGCTATTATCGGGGAAAAACTGTTTTTT. Amino acid sequence: CSAIIGEKLFF.

The chain joins TRBV29-1 to TRBJ2-5; weak D call: TRBD2 (5 bases). V lost 7 bases to trimming and J lost 5 bases, with 11 bases between them. In germline, CDR1 is SQVTM, CDR2 ANQGSEA. This CDR3 comprises 11 residues. This CDR3 is CSGTTGETQYF. The CDR3 region has the DNA TGCAGCGGAACTACGGGGGAGACCCAGTACTTC.